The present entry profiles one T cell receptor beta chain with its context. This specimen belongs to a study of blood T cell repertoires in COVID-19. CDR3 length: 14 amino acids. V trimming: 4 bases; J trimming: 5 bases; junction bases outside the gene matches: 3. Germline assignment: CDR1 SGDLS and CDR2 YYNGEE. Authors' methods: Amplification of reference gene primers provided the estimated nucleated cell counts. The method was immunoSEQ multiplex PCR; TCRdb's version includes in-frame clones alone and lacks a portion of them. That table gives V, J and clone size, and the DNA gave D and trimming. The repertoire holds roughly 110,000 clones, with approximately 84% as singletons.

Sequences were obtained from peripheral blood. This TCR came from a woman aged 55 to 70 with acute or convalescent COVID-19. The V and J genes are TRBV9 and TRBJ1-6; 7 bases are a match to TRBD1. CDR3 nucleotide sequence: TGTGCCAGCAGCCATGGGACAGATAATTCACCCCTCCACTTT. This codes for CASSHGTDNSPLHF.